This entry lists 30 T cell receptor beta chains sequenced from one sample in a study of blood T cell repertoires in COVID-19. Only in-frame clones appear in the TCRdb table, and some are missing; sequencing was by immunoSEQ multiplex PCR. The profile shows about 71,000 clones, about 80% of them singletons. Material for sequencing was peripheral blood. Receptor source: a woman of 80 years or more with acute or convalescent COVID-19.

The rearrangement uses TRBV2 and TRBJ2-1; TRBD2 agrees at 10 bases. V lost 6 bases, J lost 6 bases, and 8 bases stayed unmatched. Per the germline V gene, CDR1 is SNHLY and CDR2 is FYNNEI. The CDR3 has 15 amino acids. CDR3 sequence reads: CASRASGSWANEQFF. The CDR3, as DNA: TGTGCCAGCAGGGCTAGCGGGAGTTGGGCCAATGAGCAGTTCTTC.

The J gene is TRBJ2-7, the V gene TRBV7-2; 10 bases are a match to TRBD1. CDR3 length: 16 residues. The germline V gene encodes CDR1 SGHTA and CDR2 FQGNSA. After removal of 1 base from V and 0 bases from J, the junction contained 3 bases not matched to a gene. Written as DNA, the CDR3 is TGTGCCAGCAGCTTAGAGGGACAGGGGTACTCCTACGAGCAGTACTTC. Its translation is CASSLEGQGYSYEQYF.

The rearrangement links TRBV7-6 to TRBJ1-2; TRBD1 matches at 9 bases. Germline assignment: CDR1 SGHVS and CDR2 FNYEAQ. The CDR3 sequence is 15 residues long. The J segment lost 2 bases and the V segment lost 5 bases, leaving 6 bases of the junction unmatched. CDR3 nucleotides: TGTGCCAGCAGCCGTACAGGGGGCGCGAACTATGGCTACACCTTC. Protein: CASSRTGGANYGYTF.

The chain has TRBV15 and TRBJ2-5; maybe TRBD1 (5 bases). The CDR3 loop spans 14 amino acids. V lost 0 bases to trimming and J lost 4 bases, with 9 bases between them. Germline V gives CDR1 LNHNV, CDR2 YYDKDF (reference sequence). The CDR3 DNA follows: TGTGCCACCAGCAGAGATCGCAGGGCAGAGACCCAGTACTTC. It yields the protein CATSRDRRAETQYF.

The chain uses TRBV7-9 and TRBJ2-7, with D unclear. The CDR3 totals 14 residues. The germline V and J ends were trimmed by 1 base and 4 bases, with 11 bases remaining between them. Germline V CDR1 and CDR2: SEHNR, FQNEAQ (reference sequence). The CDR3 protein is CASSLGAPFYEQYF. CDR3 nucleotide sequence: TGTGCCAGCAGCTTAGGGGCCCCATTTTACGAGCAGTACTTC.

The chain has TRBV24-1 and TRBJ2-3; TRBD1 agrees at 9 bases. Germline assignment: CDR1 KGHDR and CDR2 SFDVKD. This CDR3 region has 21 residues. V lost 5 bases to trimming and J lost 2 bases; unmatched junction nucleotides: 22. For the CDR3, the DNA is TGTGCCACCAGTGGCCGACCGGGACAGGGATCTACGGAGGTGAACACAGATACGCAGTATTTT. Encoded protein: CATSGRPGQGSTEVNTDTQYF.

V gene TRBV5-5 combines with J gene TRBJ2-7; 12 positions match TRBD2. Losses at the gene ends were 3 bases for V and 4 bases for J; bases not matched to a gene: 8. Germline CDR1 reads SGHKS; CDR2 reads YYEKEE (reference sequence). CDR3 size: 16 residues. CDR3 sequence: CASSWTSGMIIYEQYF. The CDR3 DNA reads TGTGCCAGCAGCTGGACTAGCGGGATGATAATTTACGAGCAGTACTTC.

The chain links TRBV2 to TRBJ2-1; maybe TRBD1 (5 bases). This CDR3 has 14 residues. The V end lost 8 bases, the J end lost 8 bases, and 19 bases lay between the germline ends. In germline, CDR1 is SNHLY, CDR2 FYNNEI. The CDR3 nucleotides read TGTGCCAGCCGGGTCCTGGGAAGCAGGGATGAGCAGTTCTTC. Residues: CASRVLGSRDEQFF. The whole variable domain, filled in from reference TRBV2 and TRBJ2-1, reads EPEVTQTPSHQVTQMGQEVILRCVPISNHLYFYWYRQILGQKVEFLVSFYNNEISEKSEIFDDQFSVERPDGSNFTLKIRSTKLEDSAMYFCASRVLGSRDEQFFGPGTRLTVL.

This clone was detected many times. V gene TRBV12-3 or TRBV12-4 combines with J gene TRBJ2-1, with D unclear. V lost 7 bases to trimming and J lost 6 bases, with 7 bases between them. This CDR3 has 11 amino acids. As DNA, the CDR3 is TGTGCCAGCACCCCGGGCAATGAGCAGTTCTTC. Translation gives CASTPGNEQFF.

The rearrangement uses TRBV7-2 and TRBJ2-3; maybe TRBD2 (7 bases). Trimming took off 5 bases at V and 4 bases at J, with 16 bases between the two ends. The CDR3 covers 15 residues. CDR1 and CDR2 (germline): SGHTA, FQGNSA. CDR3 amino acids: CASSRGASLSDTQYF. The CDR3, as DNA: TGTGCCAGCAGCCGGGGGGCTAGTCTGTCAGATACGCAGTATTTT.

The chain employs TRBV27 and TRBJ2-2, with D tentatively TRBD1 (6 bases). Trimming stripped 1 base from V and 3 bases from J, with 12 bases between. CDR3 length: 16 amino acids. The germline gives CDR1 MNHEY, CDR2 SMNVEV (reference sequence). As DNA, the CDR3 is TGTGCCAGCAGTTTATTCAGGGGCAGCCACACCGGGGAGCTGTTTTTT. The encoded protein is CASSLFRGSHTGELFF.

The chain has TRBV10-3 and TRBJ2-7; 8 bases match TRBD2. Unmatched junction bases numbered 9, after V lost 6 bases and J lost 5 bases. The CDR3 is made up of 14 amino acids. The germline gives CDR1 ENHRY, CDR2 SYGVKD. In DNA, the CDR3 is TGTGCCATCAGGGAAGGACTAGCTTCCAACGAGCAGTACTTC. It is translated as CAIREGLASNEQYF.

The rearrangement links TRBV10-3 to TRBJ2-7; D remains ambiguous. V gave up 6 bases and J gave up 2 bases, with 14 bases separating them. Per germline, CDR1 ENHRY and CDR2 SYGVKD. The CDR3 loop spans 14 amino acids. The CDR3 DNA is TGTGCCATCAGATCCAACTCATTTGCCTACGAGCAGTACTTC. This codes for CAIRSNSFAYEQYF.

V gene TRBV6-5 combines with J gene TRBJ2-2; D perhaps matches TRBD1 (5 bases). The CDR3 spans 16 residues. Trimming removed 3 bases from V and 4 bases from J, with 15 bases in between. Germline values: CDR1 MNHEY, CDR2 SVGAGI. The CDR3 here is CASSYLAQGLTGELFF. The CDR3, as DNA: TGTGCCAGCAGTTATCTCGCCCAGGGCCTCACCGGGGAGCTGTTTTTT.

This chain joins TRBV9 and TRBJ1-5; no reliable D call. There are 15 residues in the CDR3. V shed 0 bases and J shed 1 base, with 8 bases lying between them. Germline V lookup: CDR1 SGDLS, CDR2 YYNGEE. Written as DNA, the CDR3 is TGTGCCAGCAGCGTAGAGGCGGGGAGCAATCAGCCCCAGCATTTT. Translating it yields CASSVEAGSNQPQHF. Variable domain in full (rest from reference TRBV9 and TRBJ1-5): DSGVTQTPKHLITATGQRVTLRCSPRSGDLSVYWYQQSLDQGLQFLIQYYNGEERAKGNILERFSAQQFPDLHSELNLSSLELGDSALYFCASSVEAGSNQPQHFGDGTRLSIL.

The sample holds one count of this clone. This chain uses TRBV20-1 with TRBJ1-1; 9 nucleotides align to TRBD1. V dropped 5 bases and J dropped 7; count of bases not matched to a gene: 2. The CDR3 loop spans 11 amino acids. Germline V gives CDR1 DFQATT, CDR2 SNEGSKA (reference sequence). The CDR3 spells CSALTGGEAFF. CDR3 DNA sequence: TGCAGTGCTTTGACAGGGGGTGAAGCTTTCTTT.

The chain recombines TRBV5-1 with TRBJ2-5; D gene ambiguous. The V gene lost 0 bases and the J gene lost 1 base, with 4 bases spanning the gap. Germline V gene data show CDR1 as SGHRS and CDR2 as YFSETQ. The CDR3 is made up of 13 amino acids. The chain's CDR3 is CASSLARQETQYF. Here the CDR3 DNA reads TGCGCCAGCAGCTTGGCCCGCCAAGAGACCCAGTACTTC.

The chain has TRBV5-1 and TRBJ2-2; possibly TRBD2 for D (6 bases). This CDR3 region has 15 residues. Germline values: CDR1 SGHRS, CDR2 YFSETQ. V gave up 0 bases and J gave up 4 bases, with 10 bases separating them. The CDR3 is CASSLEEGGTGELFF. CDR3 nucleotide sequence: TGCGCCAGCAGCTTGGAGGAGGGTGGCACCGGGGAGCTGTTTTTT.

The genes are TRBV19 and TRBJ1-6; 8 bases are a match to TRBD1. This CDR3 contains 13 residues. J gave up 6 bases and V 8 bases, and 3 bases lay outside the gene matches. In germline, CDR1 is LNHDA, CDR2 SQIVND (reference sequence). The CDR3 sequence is CASRTGSNSPLHF. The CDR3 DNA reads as TGTGCCAGTCGGACAGGGAGTAATTCACCCCTCCACTTT.

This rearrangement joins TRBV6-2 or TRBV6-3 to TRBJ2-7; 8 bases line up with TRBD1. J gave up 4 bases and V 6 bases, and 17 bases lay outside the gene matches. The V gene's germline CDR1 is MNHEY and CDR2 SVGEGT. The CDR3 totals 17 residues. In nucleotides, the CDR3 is TGTGCCAGCAGCAAACAAACAGGGGGAACTCTAACTTACGAGCAGTACTTC. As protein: CASSKQTGGTLTYEQYF.

CDR3 loop: CASSLGGSGNTIYF. In nucleotides, the CDR3 is TGTGCCAGCAGCTTGGGAGGGAGTGGAAACACCATATATTTT. This chain uses TRBV5-4 with TRBJ1-3; D ambiguous. This CDR3 region has 14 residues. Trimming left V 0 bases short and J 3 bases short, with 7 bases between. Per germline, CDR1 SGHNT and CDR2 YYREEE (reference sequence).

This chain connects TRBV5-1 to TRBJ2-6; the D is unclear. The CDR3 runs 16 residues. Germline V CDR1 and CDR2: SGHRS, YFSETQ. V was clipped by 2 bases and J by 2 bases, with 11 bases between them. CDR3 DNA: TGCGCCAGCAGCTTTGGCAGCGCTACTGGGGCCAACGTCCTGACTTTC. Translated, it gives CASSFGSATGANVLTF.

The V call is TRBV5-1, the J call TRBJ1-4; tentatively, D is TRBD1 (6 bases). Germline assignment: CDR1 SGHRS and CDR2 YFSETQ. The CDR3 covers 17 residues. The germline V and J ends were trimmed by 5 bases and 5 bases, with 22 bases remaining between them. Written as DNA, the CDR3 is TGCGCCAGCAGTGCTTGGGCGGACAGACGCCCGAATGAAAAACTGTTTTTT. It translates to CASSAWADRRPNEKLFF.

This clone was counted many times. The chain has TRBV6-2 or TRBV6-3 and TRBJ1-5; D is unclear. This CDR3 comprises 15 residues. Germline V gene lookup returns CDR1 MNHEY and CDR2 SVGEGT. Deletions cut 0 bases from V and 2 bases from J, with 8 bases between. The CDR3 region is CASSYSRFGNQPQHF. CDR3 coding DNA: TGTGCCAGCAGTTACTCTCGGTTTGGCAATCAGCCCCAGCATTTT.

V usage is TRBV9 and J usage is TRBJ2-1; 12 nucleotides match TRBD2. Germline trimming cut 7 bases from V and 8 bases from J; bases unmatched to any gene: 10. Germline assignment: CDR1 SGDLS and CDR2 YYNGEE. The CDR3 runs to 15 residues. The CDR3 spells CASSPLAGGPYEQFF. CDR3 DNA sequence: TGTGCCAGCTCTCCACTAGCGGGAGGTCCTTATGAGCAGTTCTTC.

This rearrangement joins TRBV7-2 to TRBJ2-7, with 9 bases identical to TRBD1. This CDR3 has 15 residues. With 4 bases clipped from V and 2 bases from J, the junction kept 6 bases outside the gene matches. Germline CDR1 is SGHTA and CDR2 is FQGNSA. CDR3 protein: CASSSMTGGPYEQYF. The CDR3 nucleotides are TGTGCCAGCAGCTCAATGACAGGGGGTCCCTACGAGCAGTACTTC.

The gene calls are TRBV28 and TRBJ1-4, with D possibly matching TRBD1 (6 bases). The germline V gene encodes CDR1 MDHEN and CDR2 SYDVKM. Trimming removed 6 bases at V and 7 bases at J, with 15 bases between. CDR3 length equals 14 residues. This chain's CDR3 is CASSLDSDFEKLFF. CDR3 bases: TGTGCCAGCAGCCTGGACAGCGATTTTGAAAAACTGTTTTTT.

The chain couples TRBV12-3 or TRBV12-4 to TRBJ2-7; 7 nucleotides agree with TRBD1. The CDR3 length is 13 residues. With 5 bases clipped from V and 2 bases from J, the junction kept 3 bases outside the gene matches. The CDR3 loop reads CASSTGTAYEQYF. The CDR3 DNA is TGTGCCAGCAGTACGGGGACAGCCTACGAGCAGTACTTC.

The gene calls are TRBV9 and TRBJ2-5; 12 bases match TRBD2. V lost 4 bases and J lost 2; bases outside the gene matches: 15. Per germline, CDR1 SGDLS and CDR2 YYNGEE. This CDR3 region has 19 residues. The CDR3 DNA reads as TGTGCCAGCAGCTTGGGTAGAGGTGGACTAGCGGGGCTACAAGAGACCCAGTACTTC. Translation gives CASSLGRGGLAGLQETQYF.

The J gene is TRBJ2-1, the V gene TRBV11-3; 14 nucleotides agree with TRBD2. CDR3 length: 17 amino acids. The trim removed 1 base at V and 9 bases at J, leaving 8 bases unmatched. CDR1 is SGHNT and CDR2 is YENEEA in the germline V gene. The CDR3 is CASSLVGLAGGGGEQFF. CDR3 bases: TGTGCCAGCAGCTTAGTAGGACTAGCGGGAGGAGGCGGTGAGCAGTTCTTC.